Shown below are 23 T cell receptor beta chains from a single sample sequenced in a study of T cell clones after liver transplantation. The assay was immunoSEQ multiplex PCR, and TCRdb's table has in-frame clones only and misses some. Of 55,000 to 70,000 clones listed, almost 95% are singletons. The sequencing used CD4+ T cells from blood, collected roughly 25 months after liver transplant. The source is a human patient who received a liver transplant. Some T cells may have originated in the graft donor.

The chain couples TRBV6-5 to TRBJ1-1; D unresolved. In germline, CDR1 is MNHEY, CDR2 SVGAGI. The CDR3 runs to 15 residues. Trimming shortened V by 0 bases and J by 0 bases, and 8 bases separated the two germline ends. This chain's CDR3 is CASSYSSGLNTEAFF. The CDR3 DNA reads TGTGCCAGCAGTTACTCGTCCGGGTTGAACACTGAAGCTTTCTTT.

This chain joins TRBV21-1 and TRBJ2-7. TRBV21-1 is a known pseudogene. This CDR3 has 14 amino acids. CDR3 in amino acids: CASSKEGRSHEQYF. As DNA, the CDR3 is TGTGCCAGCAGCAAAGAGGGCCGGTCGCACGAGCAGTACTTC.

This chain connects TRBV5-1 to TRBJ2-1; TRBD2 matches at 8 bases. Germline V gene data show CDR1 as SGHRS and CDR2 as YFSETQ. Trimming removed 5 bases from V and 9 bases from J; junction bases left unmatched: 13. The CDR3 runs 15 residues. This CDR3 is CASSPGLAGNTEQFF. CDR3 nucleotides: TGCGCCAGCAGTCCAGGACTAGCCGGAAACACTGAGCAGTTCTTC.

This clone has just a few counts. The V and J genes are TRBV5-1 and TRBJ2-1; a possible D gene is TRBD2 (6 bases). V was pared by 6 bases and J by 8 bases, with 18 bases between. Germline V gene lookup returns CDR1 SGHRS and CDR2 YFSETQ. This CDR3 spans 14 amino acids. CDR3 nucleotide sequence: TGCGCCAGCACCCTCCCAGCACCGGGGGATGAGCAGTTCTTC. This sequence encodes CASTLPAPGDEQFF.

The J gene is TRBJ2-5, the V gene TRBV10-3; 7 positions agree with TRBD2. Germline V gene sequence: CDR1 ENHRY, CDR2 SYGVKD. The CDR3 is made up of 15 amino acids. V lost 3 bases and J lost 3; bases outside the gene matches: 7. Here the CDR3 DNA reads TGTGCCATCAGTGACGTTCTCGCGGGAGAAGAGACCCAGTACTTC. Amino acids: CAISDVLAGEETQYF.

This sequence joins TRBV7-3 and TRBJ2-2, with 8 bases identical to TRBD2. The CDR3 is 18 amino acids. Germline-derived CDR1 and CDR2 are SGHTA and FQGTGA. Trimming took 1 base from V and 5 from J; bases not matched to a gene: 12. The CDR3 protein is CASSLRGLGRADTGELFF. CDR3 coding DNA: TGTGCCAGCAGCTTAAGAGGTCTCGGGAGGGCCGATACCGGGGAGCTGTTTTTT.

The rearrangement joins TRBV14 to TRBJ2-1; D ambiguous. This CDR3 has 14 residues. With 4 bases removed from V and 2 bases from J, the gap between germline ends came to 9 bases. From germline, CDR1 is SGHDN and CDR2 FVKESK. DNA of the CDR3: TGTGCCAGCAGCCTCAGGACGCCCTACAATGAGCAGTTCTTC. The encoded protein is CASSLRTPYNEQFF.

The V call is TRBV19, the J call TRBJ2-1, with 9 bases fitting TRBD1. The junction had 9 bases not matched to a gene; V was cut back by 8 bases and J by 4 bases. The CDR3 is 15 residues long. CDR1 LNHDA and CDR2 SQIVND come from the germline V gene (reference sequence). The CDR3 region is CASVPRTGVYNEQFF. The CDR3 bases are TGTGCCAGTGTACCCCGGACAGGGGTTTACAATGAGCAGTTCTTC.

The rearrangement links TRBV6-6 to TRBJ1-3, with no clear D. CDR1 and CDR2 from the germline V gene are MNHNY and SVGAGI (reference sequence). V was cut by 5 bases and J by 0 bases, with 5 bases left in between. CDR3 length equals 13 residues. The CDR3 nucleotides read TGTGCCAGCAGTCACAACTCTGGAAACACCATATATTTT. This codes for CASSHNSGNTIYF.

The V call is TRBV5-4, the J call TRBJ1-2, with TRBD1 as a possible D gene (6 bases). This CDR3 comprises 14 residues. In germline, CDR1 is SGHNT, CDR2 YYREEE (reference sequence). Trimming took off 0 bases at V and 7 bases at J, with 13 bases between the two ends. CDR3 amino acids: CASSLAYTGSGYTF. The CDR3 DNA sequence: TGTGCCAGCAGCTTGGCGTACACAGGGAGTGGCTACACCTTC.

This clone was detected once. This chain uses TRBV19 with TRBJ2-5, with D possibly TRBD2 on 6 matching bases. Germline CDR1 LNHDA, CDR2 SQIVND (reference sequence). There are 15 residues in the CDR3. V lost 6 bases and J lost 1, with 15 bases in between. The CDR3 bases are TGTGCCAGTAGCATGGGAGGTCAGATCCAAGAGACCCAGTACTTC. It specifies CASSMGGQIQETQYF.

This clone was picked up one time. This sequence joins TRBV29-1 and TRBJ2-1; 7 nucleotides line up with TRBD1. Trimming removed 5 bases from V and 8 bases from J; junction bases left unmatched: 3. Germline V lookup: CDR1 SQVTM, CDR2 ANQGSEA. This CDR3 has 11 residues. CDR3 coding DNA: TGCAGCGTTTCTCAGGGGGATGAGCAGTTCTTC. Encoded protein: CSVSQGDEQFF.

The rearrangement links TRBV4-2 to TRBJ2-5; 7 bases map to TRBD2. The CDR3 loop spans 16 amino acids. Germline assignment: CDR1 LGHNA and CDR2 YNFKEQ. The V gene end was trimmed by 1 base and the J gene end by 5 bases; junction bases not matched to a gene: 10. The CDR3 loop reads CASSQVVGGSGETQYF. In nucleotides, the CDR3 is TGTGCCAGCAGCCAAGTAGTGGGCGGGAGTGGGGAGACCCAGTACTTC.

The CDR3 nucleotides read TGTGCCAGCAGCCTGGTCGGCAGGCAAGAGACCCAGTACTTC. Translating it yields CASSLVGRQETQYF. The chain is built from TRBV5-4 and TRBJ2-5; D remains unclear. Trimming pared 4 bases from V and 2 bases from J, leaving 12 bases between. The germline V gene has CDR1 SGHNT and CDR2 YYREEE (reference sequence). The CDR3 is made up of 14 amino acids.

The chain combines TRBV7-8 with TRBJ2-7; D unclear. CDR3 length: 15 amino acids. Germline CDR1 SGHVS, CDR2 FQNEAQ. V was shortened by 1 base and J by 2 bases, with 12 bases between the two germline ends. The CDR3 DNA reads TGTGCCAGCAGCTTAGGCGGTATTGGGGCCTACGAGCAGTACTTC. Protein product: CASSLGGIGAYEQYF.

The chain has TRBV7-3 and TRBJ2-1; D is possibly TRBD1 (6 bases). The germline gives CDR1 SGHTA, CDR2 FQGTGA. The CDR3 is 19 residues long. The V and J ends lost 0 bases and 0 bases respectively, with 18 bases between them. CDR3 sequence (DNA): TGTGCCAGCAGCTTAACTGCGTTGCAGGGGCCCTCCTCCTACAATGAGCAGTTCTTC. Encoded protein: CASSLTALQGPSSYNEQFF. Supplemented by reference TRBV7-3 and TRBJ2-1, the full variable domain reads GAGVSQTPSNKVTEKGKYVELRCDPISGHTALYWYRQSLGQGPEFLIYFQGTGAADDSGLPNDRFFAVRPEGSVSTLKIQRTERGDSAVYLCASSLTALQGPSSYNEQFFGPGTRLTVL.

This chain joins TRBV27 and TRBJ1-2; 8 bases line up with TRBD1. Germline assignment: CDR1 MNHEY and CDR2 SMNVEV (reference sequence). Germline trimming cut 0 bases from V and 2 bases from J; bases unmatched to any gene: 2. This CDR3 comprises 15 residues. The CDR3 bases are TGTGCCAGCAGTTTATCCGGACAGGGCAACTATGGCTACACCTTC. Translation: CASSLSGQGNYGYTF.

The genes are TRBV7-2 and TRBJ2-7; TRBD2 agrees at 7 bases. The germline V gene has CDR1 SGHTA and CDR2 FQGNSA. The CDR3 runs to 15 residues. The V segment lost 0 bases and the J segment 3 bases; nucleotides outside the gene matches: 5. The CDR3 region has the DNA TGTGCCAGCAGCTTAGCGGGCGGGGGTATCTACGAGCAGTACTTC. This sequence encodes CASSLAGGGIYEQYF.

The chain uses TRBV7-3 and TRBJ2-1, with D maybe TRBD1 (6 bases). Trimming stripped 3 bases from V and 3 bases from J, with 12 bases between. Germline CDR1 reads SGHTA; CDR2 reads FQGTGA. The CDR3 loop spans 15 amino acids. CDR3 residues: CASSLDRALYNEQFF. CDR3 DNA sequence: TGTGCCAGCAGCTTGGACAGAGCCCTCTACAATGAGCAGTTCTTC.

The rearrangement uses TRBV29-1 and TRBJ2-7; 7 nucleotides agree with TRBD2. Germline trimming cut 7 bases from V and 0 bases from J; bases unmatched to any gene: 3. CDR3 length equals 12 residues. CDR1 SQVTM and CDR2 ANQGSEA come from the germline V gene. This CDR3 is CSGGEGSYEQYF. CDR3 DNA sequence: TGCAGCGGGGGGGAGGGCTCCTACGAGCAGTACTTC.

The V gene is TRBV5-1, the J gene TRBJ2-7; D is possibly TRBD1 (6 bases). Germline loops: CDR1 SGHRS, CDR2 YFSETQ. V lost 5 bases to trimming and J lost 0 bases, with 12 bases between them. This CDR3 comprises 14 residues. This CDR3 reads CASRTRDNSYEQYF. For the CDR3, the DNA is TGCGCCAGCAGAACCCGGGACAACTCCTACGAGCAGTACTTC. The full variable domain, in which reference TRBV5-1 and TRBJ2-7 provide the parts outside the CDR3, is KAGVTQTPRYLIKTRGQQVTLSCSPISGHRSVSWYQQTPGQGLQFLFEYFSETQRNKGNFPGRFSGRQFSNSRSEMNVSTLELGDSALYLCASRTRDNSYEQYFGPGTRLTVT.

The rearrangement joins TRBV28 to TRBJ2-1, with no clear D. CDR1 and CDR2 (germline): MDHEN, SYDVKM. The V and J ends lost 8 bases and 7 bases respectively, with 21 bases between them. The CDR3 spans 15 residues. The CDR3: CASRSSEAVRNEQFF. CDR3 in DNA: TGTGCCAGCCGTTCCTCCGAGGCAGTAAGGAATGAGCAGTTCTTC.

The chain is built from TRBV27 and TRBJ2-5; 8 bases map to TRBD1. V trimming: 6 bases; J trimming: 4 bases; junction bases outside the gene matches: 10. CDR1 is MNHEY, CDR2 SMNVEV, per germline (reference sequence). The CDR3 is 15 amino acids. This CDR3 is CASSPPGQVGETQYF. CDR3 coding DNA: TGTGCCAGCAGCCCACCGGGACAGGTGGGAGAGACCCAGTACTTC.